These 32 T cell receptor beta chains came from one sample sequenced in a study of HIV-infected patients and healthy controls. Alpha and beta constant-region primers primed reverse transcription of about 470 ng RNA. Alpha and beta chain libraries were made separately by chain-specific third strand synthesis with multiplexing indices. TCRdb independently ran MiXCR on the 5' RACE reads; one entry per CDR3 protein. The table lists some 8,500 distinct CDR3 sequences, approximately 7.9% of them singletons. No cell fractionation was done, so the repertoire covers all unsorted peripheral blood T cells. The sample here was blood, taken before antiretroviral therapy. These receptors all come from an adult with HIV infection. The donor label of this sample is uncertain.

The chain's CDR3 is CASRGGDRATYEQYF. CDR3 nucleotide sequence: TGTGCCAGCAGGGGGGGGGACAGGGCCACCTACGAGCAGTACTTC. This chain uses TRBV27 with TRBJ2-7; 9 nucleotides agree with TRBD1. Trimming took 6 bases from V and 2 from J; bases not matched to a gene: 8. The CDR3 covers 15 residues. Germline V gives CDR1 MNHEY, CDR2 SMNVEV (reference sequence).

This clonotype was found many times. This CDR3 is CSAAGTGLQETQYF. CDR3 sequence (DNA): TGCAGTGCTGCCGGGACAGGATTACAAGAGACCCAGTACTTC. The chain uses TRBV20-1 and TRBJ2-5; 8 bases are shared with TRBD1. J lost 2 bases, V lost 5 bases, and 7 bases had no gene match. CDR3 length: 14 residues. CDR1 is DFQATT, CDR2 SNEGSKA, per germline (reference sequence).

The table lists this clonotype with many counts. The rearrangement joins TRBV28 to TRBJ1-1; D gene unclear. This CDR3 has 11 residues. Trimming cost V 6 bases and J 2 bases, with 4 bases left between them. Germline loops: CDR1 MDHEN, CDR2 SYDVKM. The CDR3 nucleotides read TGTGCCAGCAGGACTAACACTGAAGCTTTCTTT. It codes for CASRTNTEAFF.

The rearrangement links TRBV5-1 to TRBJ2-5, with D unclear. The CDR3 is 16 amino acids. CDR1 and CDR2 from the germline V gene are SGHRS and YFSETQ. The V and J ends lost 0 bases and 5 bases respectively, with 17 bases between them. The chain's CDR3 is CASSLARTAGQETQYF. DNA for the CDR3: TGCGCCAGCAGCTTGGCCCGTACGGCAGGTCAGGAGACCCAGTACTTC.

This clonotype showed up many times. The CDR3 DNA reads TGCGCCAGCAGCTTGGGACAGTCCTACAATGAGCAGTTCTTC. This translates into CASSLGQSYNEQFF. The chain combines TRBV5-1 with TRBJ2-1, with D possibly TRBD1 on 5 matching bases. This CDR3 has 14 residues. Trimming pared 0 bases from V and 1 base from J, leaving 5 bases between. The germline V gene has CDR1 SGHRS and CDR2 YFSETQ.

By sample fraction, this clonotype is medium-sized. The V call is TRBV6-1, the J call TRBJ2-7; D ambiguous. The CDR3 length is 15 residues. CDR1 is MNHNS, CDR2 SASEGT, per germline. V lost 6 bases, J lost 0 bases, and 15 bases lay in between. The DNA of the CDR3 is TGTGCCAGCAGCGTCGCGGTAGGGCGCTCCTACGAGCAGTACTTC. Its protein product is CASSVAVGRSYEQYF.

At least ten counts were recorded for this clonotype. The chain has TRBV5-1 and TRBJ1-5; no firm D call. This CDR3 has 14 residues. V shed 4 bases and J shed 1 base, with 9 bases lying between them. Germline values: CDR1 SGHRS, CDR2 YFSETQ. DNA of the CDR3: TGCGCCAGCAGCAGGGATGGAAGCAATCAGCCCCAGCATTTT. It translates to CASSRDGSNQPQHF.

This clonotype has ten or more counts. This chain links TRBV6-5 with TRBJ2-1; 10 nucleotides line up with TRBD2. V shed 6 bases, J shed 7 bases, and the junction held 12 bases outside the gene matches. Per germline, CDR1 MNHEY and CDR2 SVGAGI. This CDR3 spans 16 amino acids. CDR3 sequence reads: CASRFRPGTSENEQFF. CDR3 DNA sequence: TGTGCCAGCAGATTCCGTCCCGGGACTAGCGAAAATGAGCAGTTCTTC.

This clonotype was counted ten times or more. The rearrangement joins TRBV29-1 to TRBJ2-3, with 10 bases matching TRBD2. Trimming at V came to 4 bases and at J to 1 base, leaving 2 bases not matched to a gene. CDR3 length: 14 amino acids. The germline V gene has CDR1 SQVTM and CDR2 ANQGSEA. CDR3 sequence: CSVAGTSGTDTQYF. The CDR3 DNA follows: TGCAGCGTTGCCGGGACTAGCGGCACAGATACGCAGTATTTT.

This clonotype was picked up many times. CDR3 nucleotide sequence: TGTGCCAGCATCCGCGATAGCAATCAGCCCCAGCATTTT. It encodes CASIRDSNQPQHF. V and J are TRBV12-3 or TRBV12-4 and TRBJ1-5, with D unresolved. Trimming pared 7 bases from V and 0 bases from J, leaving 7 bases between. The CDR3 length is 13 residues.

This clonotype has more than one count but fewer than ten. The chain has TRBV6-5 and TRBJ2-2, with a possible D match to TRBD1 (6 bases). Germline V CDR1 and CDR2: MNHEY, SVGAGI. The CDR3 runs to 15 residues. V shed 6 bases and J shed 5 bases, with 16 bases lying between them. In nucleotides, the CDR3 is TGTGCCAGCAGAAGACAGGAAACGGGGACCGGGGAGCTGTTTTTT. Its translation: CASRRQETGTGELFF.

V is TRBV7-6 and J is TRBJ2-1, with 13 bases identical to TRBD2. V trimming: 11 bases; J trimming: 3 bases; junction bases outside the gene matches: 16. This CDR3 region has 18 residues. In germline, CDR1 is SGHVS, CDR2 FNYEAQ. CDR3 nucleotide sequence: TGTGCCCCCCCACGGGGGACTAGCGGGACCCAAAACTACAATGAGCAGTTCTTC. Its protein is CAPPRGTSGTQNYNEQFF.

This clonotype appeared many times. The rearrangement uses TRBV29-1 and TRBJ2-1; weak D call: TRBD2 (6 bases). V shed 3 bases and J shed 10 bases, with 25 bases lying between them. Per the germline V gene, CDR1 is SQVTM and CDR2 is ANQGSEA. This CDR3 is built from 16 residues. The CDR3 coding sequence is TGCAGCGTTGATGGTGGACGTGGAACTAGCTTCGGGGAGCAGTTCTTC. Amino acid sequence: CSVDGGRGTSFGEQFF.

The chain couples TRBV20-1 to TRBJ1-4, with D maybe TRBD1 (6 bases). The germline V and J ends were trimmed by 3 bases and 10 bases, with 9 bases remaining between them. Germline V lookup: CDR1 DFQATT, CDR2 SNEGSKA (reference sequence). The CDR3 is 11 amino acids. The CDR3 coding sequence is TGCAGTGCTAGGCCCAGGGGAAAACTGTTTTTT. This gives the protein CSARPRGKLFF.

This clonotype was seen many times. The chain has TRBV20-1 and TRBJ2-2, with 8 bases identical to TRBD1. CDR3 length: 14 amino acids. From germline, CDR1 is DFQATT and CDR2 SNEGSKA (reference sequence). The J segment lost 5 bases and the V segment lost 3 bases, leaving 5 bases of the junction unmatched. In DNA, the CDR3 is TGCAGTGCTAGGGAGCAGGGGGCGACCGGGGAGCTGTTTTTT. The encoded protein is CSAREQGATGELFF.

This clonotype showed up many times. CDR3 region: CASSPDGVEAFF. CDR3 in DNA: TGTGCCAGCAGTCCTGACGGTGTTGAAGCTTTCTTT. V usage is TRBV12-3 or TRBV12-4 and J usage is TRBJ1-1; no firm D call. The CDR3 is 12 amino acids. Trimming cost V 5 bases and J 7 bases, with 11 bases left between them.

V is TRBV6-5 and J is TRBJ1-4; D gene uncertain. V was cut by 10 bases and J by 5 bases, with 14 bases left in between. Germline CDR1 and CDR2: MNHEY and SVGAGI. The CDR3 sequence is 13 residues long. This chain's CDR3 is CATRRVGNEKLFF. The CDR3 nucleotides are TGTGCCACTAGAAGAGTGGGGAATGAAAAACTGTTTTTT.

As DNA, the CDR3 is TGTGCCAGCAGTGAACTGGGGGGGGTGAATCAGCCCCAGCATTTT. Translation gives CASSELGGVNQPQHF. This rearrangement joins TRBV2 to TRBJ1-5; possible D gene TRBD1, 5 bases. Deletions cut 2 bases from V and 4 bases from J, with 12 bases between. This CDR3 has 15 amino acids. The germline gives CDR1 SNHLY, CDR2 FYNNEI.

In this sample, this clonotype turned up many times. This chain connects TRBV7-6 to TRBJ2-7, with D possibly being TRBD2 (5 bases). The CDR3 length is 14 residues. CDR1 and CDR2 (germline): SGHVS, FNYEAQ. The V end lost 1 base, the J end lost 3 bases, and 10 bases lay between the germline ends. Written as DNA, the CDR3 is TGTGCCAGCAGCTTAGTTCCGGGGAACTACGAGCAGTACTTC. Translation: CASSLVPGNYEQYF.

There are many counts of this clonotype. The gene calls are TRBV7-2 and TRBJ2-2; D remains unclear. The V end was cut by 2 bases, the J end by 5 bases, with 12 bases between. Germline-derived CDR1 and CDR2 are SGHTA and FQGNSA. CDR3 length: 15 amino acids. The CDR3 region has the DNA TGTGCCAGCAGCTTATGGTCCTCGCGTACCGGGGAGCTGTTTTTT. The encoded protein is CASSLWSSRTGELFF.

This clonotype was seen at least ten times. The chain employs TRBV21-1 and TRBJ2-1. TRBV21-1 is recorded as a pseudogene. There are 13 residues in the CDR3. The CDR3 coding sequence is TGTGCCAGCAGCGAAGGAGGCTACGATGAGCAGTTCTTC. Its protein product is CASSEGGYDEQFF.

V and J are TRBV4-2 and TRBJ1-6; D gene unclear. V was trimmed by 0 bases and J by 6 bases, leaving 3 bases between them. Germline values: CDR1 LGHNA, CDR2 YNFKEQ. This CDR3 has 13 amino acids. The CDR3 reads CASSQDANSPLHF. CDR3 in DNA: TGTGCCAGCAGCCAAGATGCTAATTCACCCCTCCACTTT.

Concerning this clonotype: This could be a read error, since a much larger clone is one nucleotide away. The genes are TRBV6-5 and TRBJ2-3; TRBD1 agrees at 8 bases. CDR3 length: 13 amino acids. The germline CDR1 and CDR2 sequences are MNHEY and SVGAGI. CDR3 residues: CVSNQGAANTQYF. The CDR3, as DNA: TGTGTCAGCAACCAGGGGGCGGCTAATACGCAGTATTTT.

This clonotype was observed at least ten times. The V call is TRBV12-3 or TRBV12-4, the J call TRBJ1-5, with a possible D match to TRBD1 (5 bases). The CDR3 sequence is 14 residues long. The V gene lost 2 bases and the J gene lost 2 bases, with 7 bases spanning the gap. CDR3 loop: CASSLQGGNQPQHF. The CDR3 coding sequence is TGTGCCAGCAGTTTACAGGGTGGCAATCAGCCCCAGCATTTT.

This clonotype occurred many times. The chain employs TRBV6-1 and TRBJ2-1; possibly TRBD2 for D (5 bases). Trimming left V 10 bases short and J 6 bases short, with 19 bases between. CDR3 length: 14 residues. Germline CDR1 is MNHNS and CDR2 is SASEGT. The CDR3 here is CAIARGYSGNEQFF. The CDR3 coding sequence is TGTGCCATAGCTCGGGGTTATTCGGGCAATGAGCAGTTCTTC.

This clonotype was detected many times. The genes are TRBV29-1 and TRBJ1-1; TRBD1 matches at 9 bases. With V trimmed by 6 bases and J by 5 bases, 4 bases remained unmatched. The CDR3 has 12 residues. Germline V gene data show CDR1 as SQVTM and CDR2 as ANQGSEA. This CDR3 is CSVDRGRTEAFF. The CDR3 DNA reads as TGCAGCGTGGACAGGGGTAGAACTGAAGCTTTCTTT.

There are many counts of this clonotype. V is TRBV6-1 and J is TRBJ1-3; TRBD1 matches at 7 bases. The germline V gene has CDR1 MNHNS and CDR2 SASEGT. This CDR3 has 15 residues. Trimming removed 8 bases from V and 4 bases from J; junction bases left unmatched: 11. As DNA, the CDR3 is TGTGCCAGCGACTCGACAGGGAACTCCGGAAACACCATATATTTT. Encoded protein: CASDSTGNSGNTIYF.

This clonotype has a count of ten or more. J is TRBJ1-4 and V is TRBV2; TRBD1 is a possible D gene (6 bases). V was trimmed by 10 bases and J by 8 bases, leaving 23 bases between them. This CDR3 region has 15 residues. Germline V CDR1 and CDR2: SNHLY, FYNNEI. CDR3 in amino acids: CAIQPGTLLGEKLFF. The CDR3, as DNA: TGTGCCATCCAGCCTGGGACACTACTAGGGGAAAAACTGTTTTTT.

This clonotype has ten or more counts. The chain has TRBV18 and TRBJ2-3; D gene ambiguous. Trimming took 0 bases from V and 2 from J, leaving 3 bases between them. The CDR3 runs to 13 residues. Germline V gene lookup returns CDR1 KGHSH and CDR2 LQKENI. The CDR3 spells CASSPPVTDTQYF. The CDR3, as DNA: TGTGCCAGCTCACCACCGGTCACAGATACGCAGTATTTT. The full variable domain, completed using reference TRBV18 and TRBJ2-3, is NAGVMQNPRHLVRRRGQEARLRCSPMKGHSHVYWYRQLPEEGLKFMVYLQKENIIDESGMPKERFSAEFPKEGPSILRIQQVVRGDSAAYFCASSPPVTDTQYFGPGTRLTVL.

This clonotype was counted at least ten times. The chain combines TRBV7-9 with TRBJ1-5, with D possibly being TRBD1 (5 bases). The germline V and J ends were trimmed by 4 bases and 4 bases, with 20 bases remaining between them. The germline gives CDR1 SEHNR, CDR2 FQNEAQ (reference sequence). CDR3 length: 17 residues. The CDR3 sequence is CASSSTGPEVHNQPQHF. In DNA, the CDR3 is TGTGCCAGCAGCTCCACGGGGCCCGAGGTCCATAATCAGCCCCAGCATTTT.

This clonotype was counted at least ten times. V and J are TRBV5-1 and TRBJ2-1; 9 bases are a match to TRBD2. Germline values: CDR1 SGHRS, CDR2 YFSETQ. The CDR3 has 14 residues. V shed 6 bases and J 8 bases; nucleotides not matched to a gene: 9. This CDR3 is CASTRVAGADEQFF. Written as DNA, the CDR3 is TGCGCCAGCACCCGGGTAGCGGGAGCGGATGAGCAGTTCTTC.

Notes on this clonotype: A read error may produce the germline difference seen at one junction end. The chain couples TRBV11-2 to TRBJ2-1; TRBD2 matches at 9 bases. Germline CDR1 SGHAT, CDR2 FQNNGV. CDR3 length: 10 amino acids. The CDR3 nucleotides are TGCATTAGCGGGAGTGGTGAGCAGTTCTTC. Its protein is CISGSGEQFF.